This entry lists 8 T cell receptor beta chains sequenced from one sample in a study of T cell responses to AZD1222 COVID-19 vaccine. Measured with immunoSEQ multiplex PCR; TCRdb has only the in-frame clones, and not every one. Of under 200,000 clones in the sample, 85% to 90% are singletons; the top ten hold 26%. Material: peripheral blood, obtained 28 days after the second AZD1222 dose. All receptors come from an adult who received the AZD1222 COVID-19 vaccine.

The genes are TRBV7-2 and TRBJ2-2; D perhaps matches TRBD2 (5 bases). The ends were cut back, 6 bases at V and 4 bases at J, with 9 bases in the middle. CDR1 is SGHTA, CDR2 FQGNSA, per germline. There are 13 residues in the CDR3. CDR3 loop: CASRVRGTGELFF. DNA of the CDR3: TGTGCCAGCAGGGTTCGGGGCACCGGGGAGCTGTTTTTT.

V gene TRBV28 combines with J gene TRBJ1-2; D perhaps matches TRBD1 (6 bases). Germline CDR1 reads MDHEN; CDR2 reads SYDVKM. V dropped 7 bases and J dropped 5 bases, with 14 bases sitting between them. This CDR3 region has 13 residues. In nucleotides, the CDR3 is TGTGCCAGCATTCAACAGGGTCCTTATGGCTACACCTTC. It yields the protein CASIQQGPYGYTF.

This chain connects TRBV7-2 to TRBJ2-2; 7 bases map to TRBD1. Unmatched junction bases numbered 9, after V lost 2 bases and J lost 0 bases. CDR1 and CDR2 from the germline V gene are SGHTA and FQGNSA. The CDR3 extends over 18 amino acids. In nucleotides, the CDR3 is TGTGCCAGCAGCTTAACAGGGGCGCTGATAGCGAACACCGGGGAGCTGTTTTTT. Its protein product is CASSLTGALIANTGELFF.

V gene TRBV6-5 combines with J gene TRBJ2-7; D gene unclear. The germline V and J ends were trimmed by 7 bases and 6 bases, with 10 bases remaining between them. The CDR3 has 11 residues. Germline loops: CDR1 MNHEY, CDR2 SVGAGI. The CDR3 here is CASTHRSEQYF. The CDR3 DNA reads TGTGCCAGCACCCACCGGAGCGAGCAGTACTTC.

This chain connects TRBV9 to TRBJ2-1, with TRBD2 matching 7 bases. The V gene end was trimmed by 6 bases and the J gene end by 4 bases; junction bases not matched to a gene: 10. Germline-derived CDR1 and CDR2 are SGDLS and YYNGEE. The CDR3 extends over 15 amino acids. As DNA, the CDR3 is TGTGCCAGCACCCCTACGGCGGGAGCTTACAATGAGCAGTTCTTC. Encoded protein: CASTPTAGAYNEQFF. The entire variable domain, with the rest obtained from reference TRBV9 and TRBJ2-1, is as follows: DSGVTQTPKHLITATGQRVTLRCSPRSGDLSVYWYQQSLDQGLQFLIQYYNGEERAKGNILERFSAQQFPDLHSELNLSSLELGDSALYFCASTPTAGAYNEQFFGPGTRLTVL.

V is TRBV3-1 (or the pseudogene TRBV3-2) and J is TRBJ1-5; TRBD1 matches at 7 bases. Trimming at V came to 4 bases and at J to 2 bases, leaving 2 bases not matched to a gene. The germline V gene encodes CDR1 LGHDT and CDR2 YNNKEL (reference sequence). The length of the CDR3 is 14 residues. The CDR3 here is CASSRQGGNQPQHF. The DNA for the CDR3 is TGTGCCAGCAGCCGACAGGGTGGCAATCAGCCCCAGCATTTT.

This chain connects TRBV19 to TRBJ2-4; TRBD1 matches 8 bases. This CDR3 comprises 14 residues. V trimming: 4 bases; J trimming: 4 bases; junction bases outside the gene matches: 3. Germline V lookup: CDR1 LNHDA, CDR2 SQIVND (reference sequence). CDR3 loop: CASSRGQAKNIQYF. CDR3 coding DNA: TGTGCCAGTAGTAGGGGACAGGCTAAAAACATTCAGTACTTC.

The chain recombines TRBV4-2 with TRBJ2-5, with TRBD1 matching 11 bases. V was pared by 0 bases and J by 6 bases, with 9 bases of the junction left unmatched. The CDR3 contains 17 residues. CDR1 and CDR2 from the germline V gene are LGHNA and YNFKEQ. The CDR3 region is CASSQDQGGQGGKTQYF. The CDR3 DNA is TGTGCCAGCAGCCAAGATCAAGGGGGACAGGGGGGGAAGACCCAGTACTTC.